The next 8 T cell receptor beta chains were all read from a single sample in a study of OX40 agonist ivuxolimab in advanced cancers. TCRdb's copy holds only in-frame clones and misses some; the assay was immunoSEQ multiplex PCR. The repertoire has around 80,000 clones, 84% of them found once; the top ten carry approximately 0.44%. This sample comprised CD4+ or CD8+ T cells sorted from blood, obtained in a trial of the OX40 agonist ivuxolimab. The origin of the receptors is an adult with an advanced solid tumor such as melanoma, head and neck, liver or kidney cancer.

In nucleotides, the CDR3 is TGCGCCAGCAGAAGTCCGGGACGTCGCTACGAGCAGTACTTC. The encoded protein is CASRSPGRRYEQYF. The J gene is TRBJ2-7, the V gene TRBV5-1; D is tentatively TRBD1 or TRBD2 (5 bases each). CDR3 length: 14 amino acids. CDR1 is SGHRS and CDR2 is YFSETQ in the germline V gene. Trimming stripped 5 bases from V and 3 bases from J, with 15 bases between.

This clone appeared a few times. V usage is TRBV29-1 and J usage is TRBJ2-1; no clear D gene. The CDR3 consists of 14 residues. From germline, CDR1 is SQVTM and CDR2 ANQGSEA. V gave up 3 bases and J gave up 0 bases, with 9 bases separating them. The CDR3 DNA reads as TGCAGCGTTGATTCGCGCGTCTCCTACAATGAGCAGTTCTTC. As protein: CSVDSRVSYNEQFF.

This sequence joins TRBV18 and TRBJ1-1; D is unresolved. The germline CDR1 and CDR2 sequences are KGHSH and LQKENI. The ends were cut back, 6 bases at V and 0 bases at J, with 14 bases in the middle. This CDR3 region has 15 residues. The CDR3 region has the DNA TGTGCCAGCTCCATCGGAGGCTCTATGAACACTGAAGCTTTCTTT. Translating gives CASSIGGSMNTEAFF.

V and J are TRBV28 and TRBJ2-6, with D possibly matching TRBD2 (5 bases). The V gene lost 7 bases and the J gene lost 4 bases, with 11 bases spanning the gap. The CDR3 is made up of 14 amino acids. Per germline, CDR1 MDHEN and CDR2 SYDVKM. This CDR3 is CASNRGNGANVLTF. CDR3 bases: TGTGCCAGCAACCGAGGGAACGGGGCCAACGTCCTGACTTTC.

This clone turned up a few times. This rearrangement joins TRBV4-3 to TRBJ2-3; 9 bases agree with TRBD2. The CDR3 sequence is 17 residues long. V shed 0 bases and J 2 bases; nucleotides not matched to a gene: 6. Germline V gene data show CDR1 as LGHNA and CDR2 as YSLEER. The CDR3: CASSQDLAGPVTDTQYF. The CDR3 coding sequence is TGCGCCAGCAGCCAAGATCTAGCGGGGCCTGTCACAGATACGCAGTATTTT.

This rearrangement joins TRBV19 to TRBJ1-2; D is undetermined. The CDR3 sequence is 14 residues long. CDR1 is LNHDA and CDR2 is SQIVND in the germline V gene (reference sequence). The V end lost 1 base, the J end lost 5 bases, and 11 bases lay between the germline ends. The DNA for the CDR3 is TGTGCCAGTAGTATAGCCTTAAATGTGTATGGCTACACCTTC. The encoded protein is CASSIALNVYGYTF.

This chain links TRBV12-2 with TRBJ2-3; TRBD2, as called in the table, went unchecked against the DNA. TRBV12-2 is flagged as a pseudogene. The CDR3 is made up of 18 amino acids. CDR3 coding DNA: TGTGCAAGTCGCTTCCCTCCCAGGGTGGCGGGGCACACAGATACGCAGTATTTT. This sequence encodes CASRFPPRVAGHTDTQYF.

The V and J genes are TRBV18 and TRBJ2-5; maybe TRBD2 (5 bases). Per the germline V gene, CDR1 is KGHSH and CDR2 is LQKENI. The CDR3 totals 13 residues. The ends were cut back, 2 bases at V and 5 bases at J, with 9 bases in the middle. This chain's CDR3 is CASSPGKRETQYF. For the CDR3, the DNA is TGTGCCAGCTCACCAGGCAAGCGGGAGACCCAGTACTTC.